The 29 T cell receptor beta chains below come from one sample, sequenced in a study of blood T cells in healthy people across ages (dated by TCRdb to 2015 to 2017). The protocol used for the library was 5' RACE. The sequencer was an Illumina HiSeq 2500. The second PCR ran for about 6 to 12 cycles and used a J-beta primer mix along with a sample-barcoded 5' primer. Through fastp at Q25 and MiXCR, TCRdb rebuilt clones from the public reads, retaining in-frame beta chains. Identical CDR3 proteins give one entry, which carries the most common genes and DNA. The sample has 650,000 to 800,000 distinct CDR3 sequences on record, approximately 44% of them singletons. The top ten constitute about a fifth of the sample. Input material: blood. The receptors stem from a man aged 60 to 75 in good health.

The chain is built from TRBV6-5 and TRBJ1-6; 7 bases match TRBD1. V trimming: 0 bases; J trimming: 3 bases; junction bases outside the gene matches: 2. Germline-derived CDR1 and CDR2 are MNHEY and SVGAGI. This CDR3 comprises 16 residues. The CDR3 region is CASSYSDRDYNSPLHF. In DNA, the CDR3 is TGTGCCAGCAGTTACTCTGACAGGGACTATAATTCACCCCTCCACTTT.

This clonotype was seen only a few times. The V gene is TRBV4-1, the J gene TRBJ2-1; TRBD2 aligns across 11 bases. Germline CDR1 MGHRA, CDR2 YSYEKL. V gave up 1 base and J gave up 0 bases; unmatched junction bases: 8. The CDR3 totals 19 residues. The CDR3 sequence is CASSQVPSGGPSSYNEQFF. CDR3 coding DNA: TGCGCCAGCAGCCAAGTCCCTAGCGGGGGGCCGAGCTCCTACAATGAGCAGTTCTTC.

The V and J genes are TRBV7-9 and TRBJ1-4; unclear D gene. V shed 2 bases and J shed 6 bases, with 13 bases lying between them. The germline V gene encodes CDR1 SEHNR and CDR2 FQNEAQ (reference sequence). CDR3 length: 15 amino acids. The CDR3, as DNA: TGTGCCAGCAGCTTACAACAGCCGACTGATGAAAAACTGTTTTTT. It is translated as CASSLQQPTDEKLFF.

Many counts were recorded for this clonotype. J is TRBJ2-4 and V is TRBV20-1; TRBD1 might be the D (6 bases). The germline CDR1 and CDR2 sequences are DFQATT and SNEGSKA (reference sequence). The CDR3 length is 14 residues. V was clipped by 3 bases and J by 4 bases, with 13 bases between them. CDR3 in amino acids: CSASRDTKKNIQYF. The DNA of the CDR3 is TGCAGTGCTAGTAGGGACACAAAGAAAAACATTCAGTACTTC.

The chain links TRBV3-1 to TRBJ1-5; D is unresolved. V dropped 4 bases and J dropped 4 bases, with 17 bases sitting between them. Germline CDR1 is LGHDT and CDR2 is YNNKEL (reference sequence). The CDR3 contains 16 residues. Here the CDR3 DNA reads TGTGCCAGCAGCCCCAGCCAGTCGGGGTGGAATCAGCCCCAGCATTTT. It specifies CASSPSQSGWNQPQHF.

The chain carries TRBV6-5 and TRBJ2-7, with TRBD2 matching 8 bases. There are 15 residues in the CDR3. The V and J ends lost 6 bases and 2 bases, in that order; junction bases with no gene match: 9. Per germline, CDR1 MNHEY and CDR2 SVGAGI. The CDR3 coding sequence is TGTGCCAGCAGAGATGCGGGGGGTGGAACCTACGAGCAGTACTTC. Translated: CASRDAGGGTYEQYF.

This chain connects TRBV12-3 or TRBV12-4 to TRBJ1-4, with 7 bases aligning to TRBD1. Trimming removed 2 bases from V and 8 bases from J; junction bases left unmatched: 11. The CDR3 runs to 16 residues. Here the CDR3 reads CASSLQVVTGYEKLFF. The CDR3 bases are TGTGCCAGCAGTTTACAGGTCGTGACAGGGTACGAAAAACTGTTTTTT.

This clonotype was recorded only once. The rearrangement joins TRBV11-2 to TRBJ2-7; 8 nucleotides align to TRBD1. The J call may be mistaken, given a closer DNA end match to TRBJ2-5. Germline loops: CDR1 SGHAT, CDR2 FQNNGV. This CDR3 has 14 amino acids. In nucleotides, the CDR3 is TGTGCCAGCAGAACTCAGGGGGCAGGGGAGACCCAGTACTTC. This encodes CASRTQGAGETQYF.

This clonotype was seen more than once but under ten times. This chain connects TRBV7-6 to TRBJ2-5; no clear D. This CDR3 spans 15 amino acids. CDR1 and CDR2 (germline): SGHVS, FNYEAQ. Trimming removed 4 bases from V and 5 bases from J, with 17 bases in between. CDR3 coding DNA: TGTGCCAGCAGCTCTTGGGCGACTGACTGGGAGACCCAGTACTTC. Protein sequence: CASSSWATDWETQYF.

The rearrangement uses TRBV4-2 and TRBJ2-3; TRBD2 agrees at 9 bases. Germline-derived CDR1 and CDR2 are LGHNA and YNFKEQ. With V trimmed by 2 bases and J by 4 bases, 7 bases remained unmatched. The CDR3 consists of 16 residues. CDR3 region: CASSQSTGLAPDTQYF. CDR3 nucleotides: TGTGCCAGCAGCCAATCAACGGGACTAGCCCCAGATACGCAGTATTTT.

The J gene is TRBJ1-6, the V gene TRBV7-9; 7 bases align to TRBD1. The CDR3 runs 14 residues. With V trimmed by 3 bases and J by 5 bases, 1 base remained unmatched. Germline values: CDR1 SEHNR, CDR2 FQNEAQ (reference sequence). CDR3 protein: CASSFGTDNSPLHF. DNA for the CDR3: TGTGCCAGCAGCTTCGGGACAGATAATTCACCCCTCCACTTT.

This clonotype appeared many times. CDR3 nucleotides: TGCGCCAGCAGCCCCGAAAGTCGTGGTGAGCAGTTCTTC. This codes for CASSPESRGEQFF. The chain couples TRBV5-1 to TRBJ2-1; D is unclear. Germline V gene data show CDR1 as SGHRS and CDR2 as YFSETQ. The ends were cut back, 4 bases at V and 9 bases at J, with 14 bases in the middle. This CDR3 spans 13 amino acids.

This clonotype has only a few counts. The gene calls are TRBV7-6 and TRBJ2-7, with TRBD1 matching 10 bases. There are 16 residues in the CDR3. V was pared by 5 bases and J by 5 bases, with 12 bases of the junction left unmatched. Germline V gene sequence: CDR1 SGHVS, CDR2 FNYEAQ. The CDR3 loop is CASSRGSGTGVDEQYF. DNA of the CDR3: TGTGCCAGCAGCAGAGGATCCGGGACAGGGGTCGACGAGCAGTACTTC.

This clonotype was detected a few times. The rearrangement joins TRBV9 to TRBJ2-7, with D tentatively TRBD1 (6 bases). The CDR3 is 14 amino acids. V was pared by 0 bases and J by 5 bases, with 12 bases between. Germline V CDR1 and CDR2: SGDLS, YYNGEE. The chain's CDR3 is CASSVDGTYNEQYF. Here the CDR3 DNA reads TGTGCCAGCAGCGTAGACGGGACATACAACGAGCAGTACTTC.

The chain recombines TRBV19 with TRBJ2-5; perhaps TRBD1 as D (5 bases). This CDR3 is 14 amino acids long. The V end lost 3 bases, the J end lost 1 base, and 9 bases lay between the germline ends. Germline lookup yields CDR1 LNHDA and CDR2 SQIVND (reference sequence). Here the CDR3 DNA reads TGTGCCAGTAGTATGGGGCCGCGCCAAGAGACCCAGTACTTC. This gives the protein CASSMGPRQETQYF.

V usage is TRBV20-1 and J usage is TRBJ1-2; the D is unclear. The CDR3 is made up of 18 amino acids. Looked up from germline, CDR1 is DFQATT and CDR2 is SNEGSKA (reference sequence). V was trimmed by 4 bases and J by 3 bases, leaving 27 bases between them. CDR3 sequence: CSATTRAISFSTDYGYTF. The CDR3 bases are TGCAGTGCTACAACCCGGGCAATATCCTTCTCCACTGACTATGGCTACACCTTC.

The chain joins TRBV7-3 to TRBJ2-1; no clear D gene. The V gene lost 5 bases and the J gene lost 0 bases, with 11 bases spanning the gap. This CDR3 contains 15 residues. Per the germline V gene, CDR1 is SGHTA and CDR2 is FQGTGA. The CDR3 region has the DNA TGTGCCAGCAGCCCGGACCCCAGCTCCTACAATGAGCAGTTCTTC. Protein sequence: CASSPDPSSYNEQFF.

In this sample, this clonotype turned up a few times. The chain uses TRBV20-1 and TRBJ2-3; D unresolved. The V and J ends lost 5 bases and 2 bases respectively, with 11 bases between them. The germline V gene has CDR1 DFQATT and CDR2 SNEGSKA (reference sequence). The CDR3 has 13 amino acids. CDR3 nucleotides: TGCAGTGCTTCCGACTCCTCCACAGATACGCAGTATTTT. The encoded protein is CSASDSSTDTQYF.

This clonotype turned up a few times. This chain uses TRBV12-3 or TRBV12-4 with TRBJ2-5; either TRBD1 or TRBD2 may supply D (5 bases each). V lost 5 bases and J 3 bases, leaving 16 bases between the germline ends. The CDR3 runs to 15 residues. The CDR3 spells CASSPTGTRKETQYF. The CDR3 bases are TGTGCCAGCAGTCCCACCGGGACCCGTAAAGAGACCCAGTACTTC.

A remark on this clonotype: Relative to the germline gene, one junction end is altered; a read error may explain this. The V and J genes are TRBV9 and TRBJ2-2; D remains ambiguous. The CDR3 sequence is 14 residues long. In germline, CDR1 is SGDLS, CDR2 YYNGEE. The CDR3 loop is CASSVAWDTGELFF. DNA of the CDR3: TGTGCCAGCAGTGTAGCTTGGGACACCGGGGAGCTGTTTTTT.

The CDR3: CASRWGLDEKLFF. The CDR3 region has the DNA TGTGCCAGCAGATGGGGGTTGGATGAAAAACTGTTTTTT. The chain carries TRBV2 and TRBJ1-4, with D possibly TRBD1 on 5 matching bases. CDR3 size: 13 residues. Germline lookup yields CDR1 SNHLY and CDR2 FYNNEI. The ends were cut back, 6 bases at V and 6 bases at J, with 11 bases in the middle. The full variable domain, in which reference TRBV2 and TRBJ1-4 provide the parts outside the CDR3, is EPEVTQTPSHQVTQMGQEVILRCVPISNHLYFYWYRQILGQKVEFLVSFYNNEISEKSEIFDDQFSVERPDGSNFTLKIRSTKLEDSAMYFCASRWGLDEKLFFGSGTQLSVL.

J is TRBJ2-7 and V is TRBV7-3; D is ambiguous. Trimming took 2 bases from V and 5 from J, leaving 13 bases between them. The CDR3 covers 14 residues. The V gene's germline CDR1 is SGHTA and CDR2 FQGTGA. DNA of the CDR3: TGTGCCAGCAGCTTATCTGCTATTCAAAACGAGCAGTACTTC. Protein sequence: CASSLSAIQNEQYF.

This clonotype was found many times. Sequence at one end of the junction differs from germline and may be a read error. V gene TRBV5-1 combines with J gene TRBJ1-5; TRBD1 is a possible D gene (5 bases). The V gene's germline CDR1 is SGHRS and CDR2 YFSETQ. This CDR3 has 13 amino acids. CDR3 nucleotide sequence: TGTGCCAGCAGTTTAGGGGACAATCAGCCCCAGCATTTT. It specifies CASSLGDNQPQHF.

The gene calls are TRBV14 and TRBJ2-7; D uncertain. V lost 0 bases and J lost 1, with 7 bases in between. The germline V gene encodes CDR1 SGHDN and CDR2 FVKESK. This CDR3 is 14 amino acids long. The CDR3, as DNA: TGTGCCAGCAGCCAAGAGGCCATATCCTACGAGCAGTACTTC. Its protein product is CASSQEAISYEQYF.

With regard to this clonotype: A junction boundary mismatches the germline segment, possibly from a read error. V usage is TRBV7-2 and J usage is TRBJ2-6, with TRBD1 matching over 11 bases. Germline V lookup: CDR1 SGHTA, CDR2 FQGNSA. This CDR3 is built from 17 residues. The CDR3 bases are TGTTCCAGCAGCCCCGGGACAGGGGGCTCTGGGGCCAACGTCCTGACTTTC. The encoded protein is CSSSPGTGGSGANVLTF.

V usage is TRBV28 and J usage is TRBJ2-5, with D possibly called TRBD1 or TRBD2 (5 bases each). CDR1 is MDHEN and CDR2 is SYDVKM in the germline V gene. V was clipped by 5 bases and J by 1 base, with 14 bases between them. This CDR3 has 15 residues. The CDR3: CASSTPGRGQETQYF. The DNA for the CDR3 is TGTGCCAGCAGTACACCGGGACGGGGCCAAGAGACCCAGTACTTC.

This clonotype has just a few counts. The chain combines TRBV4-1 with TRBJ2-5; 7 bases agree with TRBD2. The tail of the sequence fits TRBJ2-7 better, so the J call may be wrong. The CDR3 sequence is 15 residues long. Germline loops: CDR1 MGHRA, CDR2 YSYEKL. CDR3: CASSQFQRGTYEQYF. The CDR3 coding sequence is TGCGCCAGCAGCCAATTTCAGCGGGGAACCTACGAGCAGTACTTC.

The chain links TRBV21-1 to TRBJ2-1; TRBD1, the table's D call, lacks a check against the DNA. TRBV21-1 represents a pseudogene. This CDR3 is 12 amino acids long. In DNA form, the CDR3 reads TGTGCCAGCAGCCGGACATTGGGAAAGCAGTTCTTC. The encoded protein is CASSRTLGKQFF.

This chain links TRBV4-3 with TRBJ2-5, with D unclear. The CDR3 runs 13 residues. Looked up from germline, CDR1 is LGHNA and CDR2 is YSLEER. The V and J ends lost 4 bases and 9 bases respectively, with 15 bases between them. This chain's CDR3 is CASSPSSETSQYF. Written as DNA, the CDR3 is TGCGCCAGCAGCCCCTCATCAGAGACATCCCAGTACTTC.